Listed below are T cell receptor beta chains from one sample, sequenced in a study of OX40 agonist ivuxolimab in advanced cancers. Clones were sequenced by immunoSEQ multiplex PCR, and TCRdb holds only the in-frame ones, with some missing. Of about 86,000 clones in the sample, around 85% were seen once. Specimen: CD4+ or CD8+ T cells sorted from blood, collected in a trial of the OX40 agonist ivuxolimab. These receptor sequences come from an adult with an advanced solid tumor such as melanoma, head and neck, liver or kidney cancer. Each CDR3 is given with its conserved first and last residue.

v_call,cdr3_aa
TRBV4-2,CASSHGGLANTGELFF
TRBV30,CAWATGPNQPQHF
TRBV11-3,CASSRGGSTDTQYF
TRBV29-1,CSVQGGENYGYTF
TRBV7-7,CASSPRRQVSYEQYF
TRBV30,CAWGGTHSNQPQHF
TRBV10-3,CAISESGAGGRADTQYF
TRBV11-3,CASRSSTGGFGEQFF
TRBV15,CATSRGRDSRFYGYTF
TRBV7-9,CASSLEDRDATEAFF